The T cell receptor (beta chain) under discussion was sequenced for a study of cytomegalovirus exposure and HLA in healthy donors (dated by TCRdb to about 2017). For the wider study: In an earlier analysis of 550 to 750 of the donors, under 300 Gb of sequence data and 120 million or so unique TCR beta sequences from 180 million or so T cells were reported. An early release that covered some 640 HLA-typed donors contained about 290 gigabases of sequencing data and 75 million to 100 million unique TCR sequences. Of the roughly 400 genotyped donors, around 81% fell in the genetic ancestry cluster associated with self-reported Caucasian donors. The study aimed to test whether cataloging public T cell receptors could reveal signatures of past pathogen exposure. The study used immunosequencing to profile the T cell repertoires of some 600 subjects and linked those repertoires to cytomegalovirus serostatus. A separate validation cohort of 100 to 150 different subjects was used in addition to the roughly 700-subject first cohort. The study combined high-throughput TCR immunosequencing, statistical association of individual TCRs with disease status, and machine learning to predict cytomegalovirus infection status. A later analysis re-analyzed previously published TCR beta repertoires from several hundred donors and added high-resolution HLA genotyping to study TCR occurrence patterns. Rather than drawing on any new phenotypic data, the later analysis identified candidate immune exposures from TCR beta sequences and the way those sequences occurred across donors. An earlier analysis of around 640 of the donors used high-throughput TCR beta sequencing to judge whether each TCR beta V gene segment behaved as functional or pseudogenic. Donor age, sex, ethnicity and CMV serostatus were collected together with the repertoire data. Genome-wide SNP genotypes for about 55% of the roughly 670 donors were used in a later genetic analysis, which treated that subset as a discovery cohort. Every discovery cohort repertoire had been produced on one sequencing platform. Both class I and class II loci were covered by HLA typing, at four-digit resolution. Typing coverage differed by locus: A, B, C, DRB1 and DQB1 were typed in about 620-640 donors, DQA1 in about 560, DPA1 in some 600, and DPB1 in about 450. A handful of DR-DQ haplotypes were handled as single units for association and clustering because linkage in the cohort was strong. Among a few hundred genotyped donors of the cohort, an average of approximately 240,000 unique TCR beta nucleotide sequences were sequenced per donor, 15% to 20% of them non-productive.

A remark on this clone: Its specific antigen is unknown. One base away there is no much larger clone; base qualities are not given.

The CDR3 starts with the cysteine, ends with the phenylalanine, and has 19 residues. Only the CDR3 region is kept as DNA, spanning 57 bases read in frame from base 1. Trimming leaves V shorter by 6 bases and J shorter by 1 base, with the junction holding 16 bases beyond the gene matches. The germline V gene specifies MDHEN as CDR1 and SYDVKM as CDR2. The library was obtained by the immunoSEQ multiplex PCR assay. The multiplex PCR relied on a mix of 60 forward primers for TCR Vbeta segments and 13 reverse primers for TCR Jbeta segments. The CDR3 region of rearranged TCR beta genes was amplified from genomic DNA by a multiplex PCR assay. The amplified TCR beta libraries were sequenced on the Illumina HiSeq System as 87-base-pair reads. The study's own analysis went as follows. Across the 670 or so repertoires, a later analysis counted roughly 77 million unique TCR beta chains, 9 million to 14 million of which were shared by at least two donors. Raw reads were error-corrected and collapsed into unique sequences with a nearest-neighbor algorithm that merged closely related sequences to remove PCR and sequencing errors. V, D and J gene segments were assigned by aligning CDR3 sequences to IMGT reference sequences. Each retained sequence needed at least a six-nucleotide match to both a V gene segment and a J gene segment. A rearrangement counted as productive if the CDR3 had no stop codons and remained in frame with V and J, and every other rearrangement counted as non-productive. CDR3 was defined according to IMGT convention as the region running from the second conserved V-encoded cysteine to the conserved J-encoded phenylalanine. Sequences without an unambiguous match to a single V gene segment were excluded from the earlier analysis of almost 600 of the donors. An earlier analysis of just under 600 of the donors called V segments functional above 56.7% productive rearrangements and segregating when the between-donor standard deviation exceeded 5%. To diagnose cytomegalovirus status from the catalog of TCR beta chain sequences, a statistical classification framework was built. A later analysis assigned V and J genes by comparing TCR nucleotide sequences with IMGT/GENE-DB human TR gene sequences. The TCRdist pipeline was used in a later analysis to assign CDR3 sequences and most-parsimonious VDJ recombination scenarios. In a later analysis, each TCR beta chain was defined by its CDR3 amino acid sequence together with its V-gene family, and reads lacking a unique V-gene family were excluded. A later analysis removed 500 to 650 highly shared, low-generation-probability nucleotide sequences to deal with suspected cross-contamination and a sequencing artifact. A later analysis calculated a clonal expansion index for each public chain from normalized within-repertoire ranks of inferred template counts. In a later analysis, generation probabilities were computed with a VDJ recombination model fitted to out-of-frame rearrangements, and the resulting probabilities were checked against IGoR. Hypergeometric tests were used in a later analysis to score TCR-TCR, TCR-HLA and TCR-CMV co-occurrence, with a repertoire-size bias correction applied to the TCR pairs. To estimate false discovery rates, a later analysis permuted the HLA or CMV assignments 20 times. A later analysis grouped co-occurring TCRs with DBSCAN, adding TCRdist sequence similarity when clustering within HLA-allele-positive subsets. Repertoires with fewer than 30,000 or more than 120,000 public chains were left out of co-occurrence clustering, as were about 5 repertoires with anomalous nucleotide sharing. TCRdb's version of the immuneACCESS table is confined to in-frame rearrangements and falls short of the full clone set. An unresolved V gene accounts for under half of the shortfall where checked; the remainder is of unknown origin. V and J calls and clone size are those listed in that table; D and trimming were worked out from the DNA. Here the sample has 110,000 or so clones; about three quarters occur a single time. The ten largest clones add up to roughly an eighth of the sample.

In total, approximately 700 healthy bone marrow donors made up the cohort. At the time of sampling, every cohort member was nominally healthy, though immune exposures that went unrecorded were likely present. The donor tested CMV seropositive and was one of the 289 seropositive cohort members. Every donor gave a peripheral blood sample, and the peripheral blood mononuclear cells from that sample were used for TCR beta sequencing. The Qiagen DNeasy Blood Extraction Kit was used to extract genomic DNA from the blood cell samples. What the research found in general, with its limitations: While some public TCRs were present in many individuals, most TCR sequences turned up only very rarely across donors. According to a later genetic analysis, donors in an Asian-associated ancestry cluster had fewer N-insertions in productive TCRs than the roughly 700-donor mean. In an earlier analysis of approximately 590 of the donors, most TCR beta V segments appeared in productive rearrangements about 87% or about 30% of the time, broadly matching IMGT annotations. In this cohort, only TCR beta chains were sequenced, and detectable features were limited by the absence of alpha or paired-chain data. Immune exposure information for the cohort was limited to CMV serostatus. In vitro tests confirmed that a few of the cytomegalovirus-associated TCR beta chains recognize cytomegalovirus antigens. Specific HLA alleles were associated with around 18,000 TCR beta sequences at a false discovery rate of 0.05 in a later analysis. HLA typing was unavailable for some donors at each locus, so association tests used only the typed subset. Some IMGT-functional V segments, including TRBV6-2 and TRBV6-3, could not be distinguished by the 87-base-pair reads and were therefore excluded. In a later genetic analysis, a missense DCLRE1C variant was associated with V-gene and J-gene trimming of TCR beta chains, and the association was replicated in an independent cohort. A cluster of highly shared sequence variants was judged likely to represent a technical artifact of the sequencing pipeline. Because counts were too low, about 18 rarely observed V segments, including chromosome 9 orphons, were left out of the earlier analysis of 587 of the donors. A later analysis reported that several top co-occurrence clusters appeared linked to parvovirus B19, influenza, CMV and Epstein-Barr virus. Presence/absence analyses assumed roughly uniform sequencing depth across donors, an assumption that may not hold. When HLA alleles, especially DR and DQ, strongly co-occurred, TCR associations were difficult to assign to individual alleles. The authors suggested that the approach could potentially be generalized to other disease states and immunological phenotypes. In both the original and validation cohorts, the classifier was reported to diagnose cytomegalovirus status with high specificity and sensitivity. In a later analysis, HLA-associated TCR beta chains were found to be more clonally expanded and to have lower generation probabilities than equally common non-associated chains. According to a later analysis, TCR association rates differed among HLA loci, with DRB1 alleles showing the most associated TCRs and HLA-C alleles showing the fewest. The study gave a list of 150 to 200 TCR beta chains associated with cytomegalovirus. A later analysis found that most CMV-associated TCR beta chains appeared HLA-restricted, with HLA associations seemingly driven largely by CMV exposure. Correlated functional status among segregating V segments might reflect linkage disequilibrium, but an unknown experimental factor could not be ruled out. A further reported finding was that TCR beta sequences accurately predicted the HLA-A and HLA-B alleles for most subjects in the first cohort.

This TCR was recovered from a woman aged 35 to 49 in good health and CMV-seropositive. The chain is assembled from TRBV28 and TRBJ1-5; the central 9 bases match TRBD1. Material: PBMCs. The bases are TGTGCCAGCAGCCAACAGGGGGCAATGGGATGGAGGAGCAATCAGCCCCAGCATTTT. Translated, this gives CASSQQGAMGWRSNQPQHF. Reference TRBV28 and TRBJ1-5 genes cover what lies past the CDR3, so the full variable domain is DVKVTQSSRYLVKRTGEKVFLECVQDMDHENMFWYRQDPGLGLRLIYFSYDVKMKEKGDIPEGYSVSREKKERFSLILESASTNQTSMYLCASSQQGAMGWRSNQPQHFGDGTRLSIL.